The clone carrying this TCR beta chain has only a few counts. V shed 3 bases and J 6 bases; nucleotides not matched to a gene: 5. The germline CDR1 and CDR2 sequences are SGHAT and FQDESV (reference sequence). This CDR3 is built from 15 residues. TCRdb redid the calling of the RT-PCR reads with MiXCR, one entry per CDR3 protein. This sample has hundreds of thousands of distinct CDR3 sequences, with 12% to 15% found just once. The chain employs TRBV11-1 and TRBJ2-2, with TRBD2 identical over 9 bases. The receptor was derived from a female donor in good health, serving as a healthy control. The sequenced sample consisted of memory CD4+ T cells from blood. CDR3 in DNA: TGTGCCAGCAGCTTCTCGCGGGAGGGTTCCGGGGAGCTGTTTTTT. Translating gives CASSFSREGSGELFF.